This TCR beta chain was found in a study of patients and donors after allogeneic stem cell transplantation. Via MiXCR, TCRdb re-called the RT-PCR reads, giving one row per CDR3 protein. This sample yields hundreds of thousands of distinct CDR3 sequences, of which more than 15% are seen a single time; over 6% belongs to the top ten. This clonotype has only a few counts. Germline V lookup: CDR1 SGHDT, CDR2 YYEEEE. Trimming shortened V by 7 bases and J by 2 bases, and 14 bases separated the two germline ends. This CDR3 is built from 14 residues. Sequencing was carried out using blood, either unsorted or a sorted T cell fraction (not recorded which). The TCR sequence derives from a human donor who was either an allogeneic HSCT recipient or a stem cell or donor lymphocyte infusion donor (not recorded which). It is not recorded whose cells these are; they may come from a transplant donor. The chain uses TRBV5-6 and TRBJ2-3; either TRBD1 or TRBD2 may fit D (5 bases each). The CDR3 DNA reads as TGTGCCAGCCACCCGGGACCCCTCACAGATACGCAGTATTTT. This encodes CASHPGPLTDTQYF.